The 27 T cell receptor beta chains below come from one sample, sequenced in a study of blood T cells in healthy people across ages. Sample-barcoded 5' priming and a J-beta primer mix drove a second PCR of 7 to 11 cycles. From the 5' RACE reads, TCRdb called clonotypes with MiXCR, one entry per CDR3 protein. The table has approximately 2,000,000 distinct CDR3 sequences, 30% to 40% seen once. Sequenced sample: blood. The source of these receptors is a human donor in good health.

This clonotype has more than one count but fewer than ten. V gene TRBV4-2 combines with J gene TRBJ2-1; D gene unclear. Trimming pared 1 base from V and 5 bases from J, leaving 9 bases between. Germline CDR1 LGHNA, CDR2 YNFKEQ. CDR3 length: 14 residues. The CDR3: CASSQAYANNEQFF. The CDR3 DNA reads as TGTGCCAGCAGCCAAGCGTACGCGAACAATGAGCAGTTCTTC.

The gene calls are TRBV20-1 and TRBJ2-1; D is undetermined. Trimming cost V 8 bases and J 9 bases, with 20 bases left between them. The CDR3 consists of 13 residues. Germline CDR1 is DFQATT and CDR2 is SNEGSKA (reference sequence). CDR3 sequence: CSQVSSSYREQFF. In DNA, the CDR3 is TGCAGTCAAGTATCGTCCTCCTACCGTGAGCAGTTCTTC.

This chain connects TRBV29-1 to TRBJ2-7; TRBD1 matches 11 bases. This CDR3 contains 13 residues. CDR1 SQVTM and CDR2 ANQGSEA come from the germline V gene. The V and J ends lost 8 bases and 7 bases, in that order; junction bases with no gene match: 10. The CDR3 is CSTLGQGAGEQYF. The CDR3 DNA sequence: TGCAGCACCCTCGGACAGGGGGCAGGAGAGCAGTACTTC.

This clonotype is a singleton in its sample. The genes are TRBV20-1 and TRBJ2-1; D assignment may be TRBD1 or TRBD2 (6 bases each). The V and J ends lost 3 bases and 5 bases respectively, with 14 bases between them. The CDR3 sequence is 14 residues long. Looked up from germline, CDR1 is DFQATT and CDR2 is SNEGSKA (reference sequence). The CDR3 coding sequence is TGCAGTGCTAGGGAGGGGGGCTGGGACAATGAGCAGTTCTTC. Its protein is CSAREGGWDNEQFF.

This clonotype was seen only a few times. This chain links TRBV11-2 with TRBJ2-5; D may correspond to TRBD1 or TRBD2 (5 bases each). The CDR3 spans 14 residues. CDR1 and CDR2 from the germline V gene are SGHAT and FQNNGV. The V gene lost 5 bases and the J gene lost 3 bases, with 13 bases spanning the gap. The CDR3 DNA follows: TGTGCCAGCAGCCCTTTGGTGGGGGAAGAGACCCAGTACTTC. Its protein product is CASSPLVGEETQYF.

This clonotype was found a few times. The V and J genes are TRBV7-6 and TRBJ2-1; D not certain. The CDR3 sequence is 15 residues long. Trimming took off 3 bases at V and 4 bases at J, with 13 bases between the two ends. Germline V gene lookup returns CDR1 SGHVS and CDR2 FNYEAQ. CDR3 sequence reads: CASSFQVNQYNEQFF. In DNA, the CDR3 is TGTGCCAGCAGCTTTCAGGTCAATCAGTACAATGAGCAGTTCTTC.

At least ten counts were recorded for this clonotype. CDR3 in DNA: TGTGCCAGCAGTTACTCCGACAGGGGCTACGAGCAGTACTTC. This sequence encodes CASSYSDRGYEQYF. J is TRBJ2-7 and V is TRBV6-5; 8 bases agree with TRBD1. The germline gives CDR1 MNHEY, CDR2 SVGAGI. The CDR3 extends over 14 amino acids. V trimming: 0 bases; J trimming: 3 bases; junction bases outside the gene matches: 1.

This clonotype was seen a handful of times. The chain combines TRBV5-1 with TRBJ2-7; TRBD1 might be the D (5 bases). CDR1 is SGHRS, CDR2 YFSETQ, per germline. Deletions cut 0 bases from V and 3 bases from J, with 7 bases between. The CDR3 runs 13 residues. The CDR3 is CASSLATDYEQYF. CDR3 DNA: TGCGCCAGCAGCTTGGCGACAGACTACGAGCAGTACTTC.

V is TRBV12-3 or TRBV12-4 and J is TRBJ2-3; a possible D gene is TRBD1 (6 bases). This CDR3 is 14 amino acids long. Trimming removed 5 bases from V and 2 bases from J, with 11 bases in between. As DNA, the CDR3 is TGTGCCAGCAGTCAATGGGACAACACAGATACGCAGTATTTT. Protein: CASSQWDNTDTQYF.

About this clonotype: One end of the junction is discordant with germline, which a read error may explain. The V gene is TRBV5-1, the J gene TRBJ2-3; 12 nucleotides align to TRBD2. The CDR3 contains 19 residues. CDR1 and CDR2 from the germline V gene are SGHRS and YFSETQ. The CDR3 loop is CASRSFRTSGAASTDMQYF. The CDR3 region has the DNA TGCGCCAGTCGATCTTTTCGGACTAGCGGGGCCGCTAGCACAGATATGCAGTATTTT.

V and J are TRBV3-1 and TRBJ2-1, with TRBD2 identical over 12 bases. The V gene end was trimmed by 1 base and the J gene end by 10 bases; junction bases not matched to a gene: 5. This CDR3 region has 15 residues. The germline gives CDR1 LGHDT, CDR2 YNNKEL (reference sequence). The DNA of the CDR3 is TGTGCCAGCAGCCAAGGGCTAGCGGGGGGGACAGAGCAGTTCTTC. This encodes CASSQGLAGGTEQFF.

This clonotype came up once. The chain employs TRBV2 and TRBJ1-1; D not resolved. The CDR3 is 15 residues long. The germline V gene encodes CDR1 SNHLY and CDR2 FYNNEI. The ends were cut back, 4 bases at V and 1 base at J, with 13 bases in the middle. The CDR3 DNA reads as TGTGCCAGCAGTGGCCTTCAGGTTAAGAACACTGAAGCTTTCTTT. This codes for CASSGLQVKNTEAFF.

V is TRBV6-2 or TRBV6-3 and J is TRBJ1-4; D is undetermined. Germline CDR1 and CDR2: MNHEY and SVGEGT. The V and J ends lost 4 bases and 7 bases respectively, with 10 bases between them. This CDR3 is built from 13 residues. CDR3 residues: CASSSAHTEKLFF. The CDR3 DNA sequence: TGTGCCAGCAGTTCCGCCCATACTGAAAAACTGTTTTTT.

The V and J genes are TRBV20-1 and TRBJ2-4; 11 bases are shared with TRBD2. With 5 bases clipped from V and 6 bases from J, the junction kept 3 bases outside the gene matches. Per the germline V gene, CDR1 is DFQATT and CDR2 is SNEGSKA (reference sequence). The CDR3 runs to 13 residues. Here the CDR3 DNA reads TGCAGTGCTGGTGGACTAGCGGGAAACATTCAGTACTTC. This translates into CSAGGLAGNIQYF.

The chain uses TRBV6-1 and TRBJ2-1; a weak D match, TRBD1 (5 bases). The CDR3 has 18 amino acids. Trimming removed 1 base from V and 3 bases from J, with 19 bases in between. The germline gives CDR1 MNHNS, CDR2 SASEGT. The CDR3 DNA sequence: TGTGCCAGCAGTGAAGGGCAGGGTTTTGTCTCCCTCTACAATGAGCAGTTCTTC. Protein: CASSEGQGFVSLYNEQFF.

The chain is built from TRBV7-2 and TRBJ2-7, with 11 bases aligning to TRBD2. Trimming removed 5 bases from V and 3 bases from J; junction bases left unmatched: 15. Germline values: CDR1 SGHTA, CDR2 FQGNSA. The CDR3 totals 18 residues. The CDR3 is CASSPPPLTSGAYYEQYF. DNA of the CDR3: TGTGCCAGCAGCCCCCCCCCTCTGACTAGCGGGGCCTACTACGAGCAGTACTTC.

The gene calls are TRBV6-2 or TRBV6-3 and TRBJ2-7; D is undetermined. The CDR3 is 14 residues long. Deletions cut 6 bases from V and 3 bases from J, with 15 bases between. Germline V gene data show CDR1 as MNHEY and CDR2 as SVGEGT. The CDR3 sequence: CASSSGRGFYEQYF. Written as DNA, the CDR3 is TGTGCCAGCAGCTCAGGCAGAGGCTTCTACGAGCAGTACTTC.

This clonotype came up a few times. This chain uses TRBV27 with TRBJ2-7; 7 bases are a match to TRBD2. CDR3 size: 17 residues. Germline V gives CDR1 MNHEY, CDR2 SMNVEV (reference sequence). Trimming took 4 bases from V and 1 from J; bases not matched to a gene: 13. The CDR3, as DNA: TGTGCCAGCAGTTCGTTACCTCAGCGGGGCCCTTCCTACGAGCAGTACTTC. The encoded protein is CASSSLPQRGPSYEQYF.

The rearrangement links TRBV7-2 to TRBJ2-5; tentatively, D is TRBD2 (7 bases). CDR3 length: 15 residues. CDR1 SGHTA and CDR2 FQGNSA come from the germline V gene. V lost 0 bases and J 9 bases, leaving 17 bases between the germline ends. The CDR3 reads CASSLAAGASPSQYF. The CDR3 DNA is TGTGCCAGCAGCTTAGCTGCGGGGGCCTCCCCCTCCCAGTACTTC.

This clonotype has a handful of counts. The V and J genes are TRBV6-1 and TRBJ2-1; D tentatively reads TRBD1 or TRBD2 (5 bases each). Germline V gives CDR1 MNHNS, CDR2 SASEGT. The CDR3 is made up of 18 amino acids. V gave up 0 bases and J gave up 4 bases, with 19 bases separating them. CDR3 protein: CASSEAGTGSRPYNEQFF. As DNA, the CDR3 is TGTGCCAGCAGTGAAGCTGGGACCGGGTCCAGGCCTTACAATGAGCAGTTCTTC.

This clonotype was picked up a small number of times. This chain uses TRBV28 with TRBJ2-5; D is ambiguous. Trimming cost V 6 bases and J 1 base, with 15 bases left between them. Looked up from germline, CDR1 is MDHEN and CDR2 is SYDVKM. There are 15 residues in the CDR3. CDR3: CASSPGTSIQETQYF. CDR3 nucleotide sequence: TGTGCCAGCAGCCCCGGAACCTCCATCCAAGAGACCCAGTACTTC.

Turning to this clonotype: One end of the junction varies from germline; a read error may be responsible. The chain employs TRBV7-9 and TRBJ2-3; TRBD2 might be the D (6 bases). Germline V gene data show CDR1 as SEHNR and CDR2 as FQNEAQ (reference sequence). This CDR3 spans 14 amino acids. CDR3: CASSLSGVTGTQYF. For the CDR3, the DNA is TGTGCCAGCAGCTTATCGGGGGTCACAGGTACGCAGTATTTT.

The chain combines TRBV4-1 with TRBJ2-7; D gene uncertain. CDR1 MGHRA and CDR2 YSYEKL come from the germline V gene. CDR3 length: 16 amino acids. Trimming removed 1 base at V and 7 bases at J, with 20 bases between. CDR3 protein: CASSQVNSPRSTEQYF. CDR3 DNA sequence: TGCGCCAGCAGCCAAGTTAACTCTCCCCGTTCTACGGAGCAGTACTTC.

This clonotype has only a few counts. V gene TRBV20-1 combines with J gene TRBJ2-7; the D is unclear. V shed 3 bases and J shed 0 bases, with 15 bases lying between them. This CDR3 has 15 residues. Germline CDR1 DFQATT, CDR2 SNEGSKA (reference sequence). CDR3 in amino acids: CSASVSVISSYEQYF. CDR3 nucleotide sequence: TGCAGTGCTAGCGTTTCTGTAATTAGCTCCTACGAGCAGTACTTC.

With regard to this clonotype: A much bigger clone sits one base away, suggesting this may be a read error. The chain carries TRBV28 and TRBJ1-5; possibly TRBD1 for D (6 bases). The CDR3 has 18 residues. V was cut by 5 bases and J by 2 bases, with 22 bases left in between. From germline, CDR1 is MDHEN and CDR2 SYDVKM. In DNA, the CDR3 is TGTGCCAGCAGTCAACGGACAGCGAGAGGGGTAGGCAATCAGCCCCAGCATTTT. Translating gives CASSQRTARGVGNQPQHF.

This clonotype was seen a few times. The chain has TRBV15 and TRBJ2-4; D is perhaps TRBD1 or TRBD2 (6 bases each). The J call is uncertain, as TRBJ2-7 better fits the DNA end. The germline gives CDR1 LNHNV, CDR2 YYDKDF (reference sequence). CDR3 length equals 14 residues. The CDR3 loop is CATSITGAPAEQYF. The CDR3 DNA is TGTGCCACCAGCATAACGGGGGCCCCAGCCGAGCAGTACTTC.

The chain links TRBV7-2 to TRBJ1-4; D unclear. This CDR3 is built from 15 residues. Trimming removed 4 bases at V and 16 bases at J, with 25 bases between. The germline gives CDR1 SGHTA, CDR2 FQGNSA. The CDR3 protein is CASSSETSDVDTQFF. Written as DNA, the CDR3 is TGTGCCAGCAGCTCCGAGACTAGCGATGTGGATACGCAGTTTTTT.